These T cell receptor beta chains were read from a single sample in a study of response to subunit inactivated influenza vaccine. TCRdb fed the RT-PCR reads into MiXCR, producing one record per CDR3 protein. The data contain over 400,000 distinct CDR3 sequences, around 13% of them singletons. Here the sequenced sample was PBMCs from blood, taken 45 days after vaccination. These receptors were obtained from a middle-aged man who received an inactivated influenza vaccine. CDR3s include the opening cysteine and the closing phenylalanine or tryptophan. Each record gives: J gene, D gene, V gene, clone size, CDR3 protein, CDR3 DNA. A D gene is named only where the DNA matches it firmly. Size is omitted from some rows. Given values are once, few, many or a class for expanded clones.

J gene: TRBJ2-1
D gene: TRBD2
V gene: TRBV20-1
clone size: few
CDR3 protein: CSASLRSGTYNEQFF
CDR3 DNA: TGCAGTGCTAGTCTTCGGAGCGGGACCTACAATGAGCAGTTCTTC

J gene: TRBJ1-5
D gene: NA
V gene: TRBV5-8
clone size: NA
CDR3 protein: CASSGGHGQPQHF
CDR3 DNA: TGTGCCAGCAGCGGCGGACACGGTCAGCCCCAGCATTTT

J gene: TRBJ2-1
D gene: NA
V gene: TRBV20-1
clone size: NA
CDR3 protein: CSAGEGAGSSYNEQFF
CDR3 DNA: TGCAGTGCTGGCGAGGGGGCGGGGAGCTCCTACAATGAGCAGTTCTTC

J gene: TRBJ1-2
D gene: TRBD1
V gene: TRBV14
clone size: NA
CDR3 protein: CASSPNQGAYRYGYTF
CDR3 DNA: TGTGCCAGCAGCCCGAATCAGGGGGCGTATCGCTATGGCTACACCTTC

J gene: TRBJ2-1
D gene: TRBD2
V gene: TRBV11-1
clone size: NA
CDR3 protein: CASSFRWTSGRHQRDEQFF
CDR3 DNA: TGTGCCAGCAGCTTTCGGTGGACTAGCGGGAGGCATCAGAGAGATGAGCAGTTCTTC

J gene: TRBJ2-3
D gene: NA
V gene: TRBV24-1
clone size: NA
CDR3 protein: CATRPGGTDTQYF
CDR3 DNA: TGTGCCACCAGACCGGGGGGCACAGATACGCAGTATTTT

J gene: TRBJ2-3
D gene: NA
V gene: TRBV28
clone size: few
CDR3 protein: CASSLPRGWDTQYF
CDR3 DNA: TGTGCCAGCAGTTTGCCAAGGGGGTGGGATACGCAGTATTTT

J gene: TRBJ2-7
D gene: NA
V gene: TRBV29-1
clone size: few
CDR3 protein: CSVRDGFHEQYF
CDR3 DNA: TGCAGCGTGAGGGACGGATTCCACGAGCAGTACTTC

J gene: TRBJ2-3
D gene: NA
V gene: TRBV12-3/TRBV12-4
clone size: few
CDR3 protein: CASSLISGRAHTQYF
CDR3 DNA: TGTGCCAGCAGTTTAATCTCAGGGAGAGCTCATACGCAGTATTTT

J gene: TRBJ2-5
D gene: TRBD1
V gene: TRBV20-1
clone size: NA
CDR3 protein: CSARRRDRGGETQYF
CDR3 DNA: TGCAGTGCTAGACGCCGGGACAGGGGAGGGGAGACCCAGTACTTC

J gene: TRBJ2-1
D gene: TRBD1
V gene: TRBV6-5
clone size: NA
CDR3 protein: CASSYGGQGLNEQFF
CDR3 DNA: TGTGCCAGCAGTTACGGCGGACAGGGGTTGAATGAGCAGTTCTTC

J gene: TRBJ2-7
D gene: TRBD1
V gene: TRBV29-1
clone size: few
CDR3 protein: CSVPQTGTGTYEQYF
CDR3 DNA: TGCAGCGTTCCTCAGACCGGGACAGGGACCTACGAGCAGTACTTC

J gene: TRBJ2-7
D gene: TRBD2
V gene: TRBV20-1
clone size: NA
CDR3 protein: CSAFLAGGNEQYF
CDR3 DNA: TGCAGTGCTTTTTTAGCGGGAGGTAACGAGCAGTACTTC

J gene: TRBJ2-2
D gene: TRBD1
V gene: TRBV28
clone size: NA
CDR3 protein: CASSLWTGVTGELFF
CDR3 DNA: TGTGCCAGCAGTTTATGGACAGGGGTCACCGGGGAGCTGTTTTTT

J gene: TRBJ1-3
D gene: TRBD1
V gene: TRBV6-1
clone size: NA
CDR3 protein: CASSTDRVTGNTIYF
CDR3 DNA: TGTGCCAGCAGCACGGACAGGGTAACTGGAAACACCATATATTTT

J gene: TRBJ2-7
D gene: TRBD2
V gene: TRBV24-1
clone size: few
CDR3 protein: CATSDLHPGGLAGGTPREQYF
CDR3 DNA: TGTGCCACCAGTGATTTGCATCCCGGGGGTTTAGCGGGAGGCACACCCCGGGAGCAGTACTTC

J gene: TRBJ2-3
D gene: NA
V gene: TRBV7-7
clone size: NA
CDR3 protein: CASSFTREDTQYF
CDR3 DNA: TGTGCTAGCAGCTTTACAAGGGAAGATACGCAGTATTTT

J gene: TRBJ2-1
D gene: NA
V gene: TRBV10-3
clone size: few
CDR3 protein: CAISGGLYEQFF
CDR3 DNA: TGTGCCATCAGTGGGGGACTGTATGAGCAGTTCTTC

J gene: TRBJ2-3
D gene: NA
V gene: TRBV28
clone size: many
CDR3 protein: CASDGGATDTQYF
CDR3 DNA: TGTGCGAGCGATGGGGGGGCAACAGATACGCAGTATTTT

J gene: TRBJ2-1
D gene: TRBD1
V gene: TRBV5-4
clone size: NA
CDR3 protein: CASSLAQGINNEQFF
CDR3 DNA: TGTGCCAGCAGCTTGGCACAGGGGATAAACAATGAGCAGTTCTTC

J gene: TRBJ1-4
D gene: NA
V gene: TRBV14
clone size: few
CDR3 protein: CASSLLYGGINEKLFF
CDR3 DNA: TGTGCCAGCAGCCTCTTATACGGGGGAATTAATGAAAAACTGTTTTTT

J gene: TRBJ2-1
D gene: TRBD2
V gene: TRBV5-1
clone size: many
CDR3 protein: CASSQETTSGRNEQFF
CDR3 DNA: TGCGCCAGCAGCCAAGAAACGACTAGCGGGAGGAATGAGCAGTTCTTC

J gene: TRBJ2-5
D gene: TRBD1
V gene: TRBV10-2
clone size: NA
CDR3 protein: CATSTGTETQYF
CDR3 DNA: TGCGCCACTTCGACAGGGACCGAGACCCAGTACTTC